One and the same sample provided the 19 T cell receptor beta chains below, sequenced in a study of Ad26.COV2.S vaccination and SARS-CoV-2 variants (dated by TCRdb to the early 2020s). The library was produced with the immunoSEQ multiplex PCR assay. TCRdb took this table from immuneACCESS and kept in-frame rearrangements with V and J called. Such tables lack part of the clones; where checked against another copy, unresolved V genes explain under half of the gap, and the rest is unexplained. The sample table shows 300,000 to 400,000 clones, and around nine tenths are seen once. Of the sample, around 3.7% falls within the top ten clones. What the treatment or condition label conveys for this sample: about 20 received Ad26.COV2.S at low or high dose, single or two shots; a few received placebo; per-sample allocation not given. For vaccine and placebo recipients, the sequenced repertoires came from samples collected on day 63 after the first injection.

Sample: peripheral blood, taken in a trial of Ad26.COV2.S vaccine versus placebo. The receptor source for this set is a person between 18 and 65 years old who received the Ad26.COV2.S COVID-19 vaccine or a placebo.

This chain joins TRBV30 and TRBJ1-1; D not certain. Trimming took 2 bases from V and 2 from J, leaving 9 bases between them. Germline CDR1 reads GTSNPN; CDR2 reads SVGIG (reference sequence). The CDR3 contains 13 residues. The CDR3 nucleotides read TGTGCCTGGAGTAAAGTCAAAAACACTGAAGCTTTCTTT. This encodes CAWSKVKNTEAFF. Full variable domain (remainder filled in from reference TRBV30 and TRBJ1-1): SQTIHQWPATLVQPVGSPLSLECTVEGTSNPNLYWYRQAAGRGLQLLFYSVGIGQISSEVPQNLSASRPQDRQFILSSKKLLLSDSGFYLCAWSKVKNTEAFFGQGTRLTVV.

The chain uses TRBV13 and TRBJ2-1; 8 nucleotides match TRBD1. Unmatched junction bases numbered 8, after V lost 4 bases and J lost 6 bases. From germline, CDR1 is PRHDT and CDR2 FYEKMQ (reference sequence). The CDR3 covers 15 residues. CDR3 amino acids: CASSSGQGLANEQFF. The CDR3 DNA is TGTGCCAGCAGCTCCGGACAGGGTTTAGCCAATGAGCAGTTCTTC.

The V gene is TRBV19, the J gene TRBJ1-1; no definite D call. The V and J ends lost 3 bases and 1 base respectively, with 6 bases between them. The CDR3 spans 13 residues. Germline V gene lookup returns CDR1 LNHDA and CDR2 SQIVND (reference sequence). The CDR3 region is CASSIAPNTEAFF. The CDR3, as DNA: TGTGCCAGTAGTATTGCCCCGAACACTGAAGCTTTCTTT.

V gene TRBV5-5 combines with J gene TRBJ1-1; 7 bases align to TRBD1. In germline, CDR1 is SGHKS, CDR2 YYEKEE (reference sequence). Trimming took 2 bases from V and 8 from J; bases not matched to a gene: 3. The CDR3 has 12 residues. CDR3 DNA: TGTGCCAGCAGCTTCGGACAGGCAGAAGCTTTCTTT. This translates into CASSFGQAEAFF. The whole variable domain, remainder taken from reference TRBV5-5 and TRBJ1-1, is DAGVTQSPTHLIKTRGQQVTLRCSPISGHKSVSWYQQVLGQGPQFIFQYYEKEERGRGNFPDRFSARQFPNYSSELNVNALLLGDSALYLCASSFGQAEAFFGQGTRLTVV.

The chain joins TRBV30 to TRBJ2-7; TRBD1 matches at 7 bases. The CDR3 contains 14 residues. V trimming: 4 bases; J trimming: 0 bases; junction bases outside the gene matches: 6. Germline V gene sequence: CDR1 GTSNPN, CDR2 SVGIG (reference sequence). CDR3 DNA sequence: TGTGCCTGGACTCCGGGACAGAGCTCCTACGAGCAGTACTTC. Its translation is CAWTPGQSSYEQYF.

The genes are TRBV23-1 and TRBJ1-2; D remains ambiguous. TRBV23-1 is an ORF, with its function uncertain. This CDR3 has 16 residues. The V and J ends lost 0 bases and 0 bases respectively, with 11 bases between them. CDR3 region: CASSQSRHFPNYGYTF. The CDR3, as DNA: TGCGCCAGCAGTCAATCGAGGCATTTTCCTAACTATGGCTACACCTTC.

The chain couples TRBV2 to TRBJ1-1; D possibly corresponds to TRBD1 (5 bases). Germline lookup yields CDR1 SNHLY and CDR2 FYNNEI. V lost 5 bases and J lost 12, with 13 bases in between. The CDR3 totals 11 residues. CDR3 region: CASSWGTETFF. For the CDR3, the DNA is TGTGCCAGCAGTTGGGGGACCGAGACTTTCTTT.

The chain uses TRBV4-1 and TRBJ2-5; tentatively, D is TRBD1 (6 bases). The germline gives CDR1 MGHRA, CDR2 YSYEKL. V lost 2 bases, J lost 5 bases, and 12 bases lay in between. The CDR3 contains 14 residues. The CDR3 region is CASSQLQGGETQYF. CDR3 nucleotide sequence: TGCGCCAGCAGCCAACTACAGGGTGGGGAGACCCAGTACTTC.

The chain is built from TRBV25-1 and TRBJ1-2; the D is unclear. Germline V gene data show CDR1 as MGHDK and CDR2 as SYGVNS. This CDR3 contains 11 residues. V was trimmed by 3 bases and J by 7 bases, leaving 6 bases between them. CDR3 sequence (DNA): TGTGCCAGCAGTGAGACCCTTGGCTACACCTTC. Encoded protein: CASSETLGYTF.

This sequence joins TRBV28 and TRBJ2-2; 11 nucleotides align to TRBD2. The CDR3 extends over 17 amino acids. Germline-derived CDR1 and CDR2 are MDHEN and SYDVKM. J lost 6 bases, V lost 0 bases, and 6 bases had no gene match. The CDR3, as DNA: TGTGCCAGCAGTTTATGGGTGCTAGCGGGGGGCCCCGGGGAGCTGTTTTTT. Translation gives CASSLWVLAGGPGELFF.

V usage is TRBV21-1 and J usage is TRBJ2-1; the table's D gene call, TRBD1, was not cross checked with the DNA. TRBV21-1 represents a pseudogene. CDR3 size: 14 residues. This CDR3 is CASSAGPGWHEQFF. The CDR3 DNA reads TGTGCCAGCAGCGCCGGCCCAGGGTGGCATGAGCAGTTCTTC.

The chain is built from TRBV27 and TRBJ1-2; D ambiguous. CDR1 and CDR2 from the germline V gene are MNHEY and SMNVEV (reference sequence). The CDR3 covers 13 residues. Between the trimmed V and J ends, which lost 2 bases and 2 bases, there was a span of 6 bases. The CDR3, as DNA: TGTGCCAGCAGTTTAACTCTCAACTATGGCTACACCTTC. Protein product: CASSLTLNYGYTF.

CDR3 loop: CASSSETGRNTEAFF. DNA for the CDR3: TGCGCCAGCAGCTCTGAGACAGGGCGGAACACTGAAGCTTTCTTT. This chain links TRBV5-1 with TRBJ1-1; 7 bases agree with TRBD1. This CDR3 region has 15 residues. Germline CDR1 is SGHRS and CDR2 is YFSETQ. Unmatched junction bases numbered 6, after V lost 3 bases and J lost 1 base.

The chain is built from TRBV29-1 and TRBJ2-7; D is ambiguous. The CDR3 loop spans 12 amino acids. Between the trimmed V and J ends, which lost 4 bases and 3 bases, there was a span of 10 bases. Germline CDR1 reads SQVTM; CDR2 reads ANQGSEA. CDR3 sequence: CSVAHSFYEQYF. The CDR3 coding sequence is TGCAGCGTTGCTCACAGTTTCTACGAGCAGTACTTC.

The gene calls are TRBV18 and TRBJ1-6, with D hard to call. In germline, CDR1 is KGHSH, CDR2 LQKENI. Trimming pared 3 bases from V and 7 bases from J, leaving 16 bases between. This CDR3 spans 16 amino acids. CDR3 DNA: TGTGCCAGCTCACCCCTAGGCCCAGGCCCAAATTCACCCCTCCACTTT. It translates to CASSPLGPGPNSPLHF.

The chain has TRBV10-2 and TRBJ1-2, with 9 bases aligning to TRBD1. Germline V CDR1 and CDR2: WSHSY, SAAADI. The CDR3 consists of 15 residues. The V segment lost 6 bases and the J segment 1 base; nucleotides outside the gene matches: 6. CDR3 amino acids: CASRDRQGDNYGYTF. DNA of the CDR3: TGCGCCAGCAGGGACCGACAGGGGGATAACTATGGCTACACCTTC.

This clone occurred once. J is TRBJ1-6 and V is TRBV2; D might be TRBD1 (5 bases). The CDR3 spans 16 residues. The ends were cut back, 2 bases at V and 0 bases at J, with 8 bases in the middle. The germline V gene has CDR1 SNHLY and CDR2 FYNNEI. In DNA form, the CDR3 reads TGTGCCAGCAGTGAACGGGGGAGCTCCTATAATTCACCCCTCCACTTT. It codes for CASSERGSSYNSPLHF. Drawing the rest from reference TRBV2 and TRBJ1-6, the complete variable domain is EPEVTQTPSHQVTQMGQEVILRCVPISNHLYFYWYRQILGQKVEFLVSFYNNEISEKSEIFDDQFSVERPDGSNFTLKIRSTKLEDSAMYFCASSERGSSYNSPLHFGNGTRLTVT.

The rearrangement uses TRBV7-6 and TRBJ2-7; maybe TRBD1 (5 bases). CDR1 and CDR2 from the germline V gene are SGHVS and FNYEAQ. V shed 1 base and J shed 6 bases, with 16 bases lying between them. There are 15 residues in the CDR3. CDR3 sequence: CASSLDTLGASEQYF. CDR3 DNA: TGTGCCAGCAGCTTAGACACCCTTGGGGCATCCGAGCAGTACTTC.

The chain joins TRBV3-1 (or the pseudogene TRBV3-2) to TRBJ1-4; maybe TRBD1 (6 bases). Between the trimmed V and J ends, which lost 4 bases and 5 bases, there was a span of 8 bases. The CDR3 contains 13 residues. Germline CDR1 and CDR2: LGHDT and YNNKEL (reference sequence). The CDR3 DNA sequence: TGTGCCAGCAGCCGCGGACAGAATGAAAAACTGTTTTTT. Protein sequence: CASSRGQNEKLFF.